This is a list of T cell receptor beta chains from one sample in a study of blood T cell repertoires in COVID-19. Profiled with immunoSEQ multiplex PCR; TCRdb holds only in-frame clones, not every one. In the table there are a few hundred thousand clones, more than 70% of which are singletons. Sequenced: PBMCs or T cells enriched from blood (not recorded which). Receptors were obtained from a man aged 25-45 years with acute COVID-19. Both conserved end residues are part of each CDR3. Fields, in order: J gene, V gene, CDR3 length, CDR3 protein.

>TRBJ2-5|TRBV4-1|15
CASSQVSNLEETQYF
>TRBJ1-2|TRBV5-1|17
CASSSSGTGVDLYGYTF
>TRBJ1-5|TRBV19|14
CASSISGGDQPQHF
>TRBJ1-4|TRBV5-1|13
CASSLAGNEKLFF
>TRBJ1-2|TRBV10-2|15
CASSKEQQGSSGYTF
>TRBJ1-2|TRBV4-1|15
CASSQRTGGGYGYTF
>TRBJ1-2|TRBV6-1|13
CASSDSLNYGYTF
>TRBJ2-3|TRBV9|15
CASSTTSGGTDTQYF
>TRBJ1-2|TRBV29-1|13
CSVPGQGLHGYTF
>TRBJ1-2|TRBV5-4|14
CASSLEGSPGGYTF
>TRBJ1-1|TRBV6-5|15
CASSYRGSGGGEAFF
>TRBJ2-2|TRBV4-1|19
CASSQEFSGRGVNTGELFF
>TRBJ1-1|TRBV9|17
CASSESQDRDTHREAFF
>TRBJ1-2|TRBV9|12
CASRDGPGGYTF
>TRBJ2-1|TRBV11-2|16
CASSAYSGGFGNEQFF
>TRBJ1-2|TRBV5-4|13
CASSQEGAIGYTF
>TRBJ1-1|TRBV27|14
CASSSWDRATEAFF
>TRBJ1-1|TRBV2|15
CASSRVGTGGTEAFF
>TRBJ1-6|TRBV2|15
CASSDSRAYNSPLHF
>TRBJ1-2|TRBV6-5|13
CASSYRAGNGYTF
>TRBJ1-3|TRBV29-1|13
CSVGQLSGNTIYF
>TRBJ2-3|TRBV18|16
CASSPLSGTGTDTQYF
>TRBJ1-5|TRBV7-2|17
CASSSRTGGGSNQPQHF
>TRBJ1-6|TRBV30|13
CAWGREVQAPLHF
>TRBJ1-6|TRBV5-1|13
CASSMTENSPLHF
>TRBJ2-2|TRBV10-1|16
CASSEGTGANTGELFF
>TRBJ1-1|TRBV4-1|12
CASTGVGTEAFF
>TRBJ1-2|TRBV19|15
CASTDSTGPNYGYTF
>TRBJ2-7|TRBV10-1|16
CASSVAGTGERNEQYF
>TRBJ1-3|TRBV5-1|18
CASSALRSGTGVGNTIYF
>TRBJ1-1|TRBV19|18
CASGPGGRGALFNTEAFF
>TRBJ1-2|TRBV3-1/TRBV3-2|14
CASSQGQGNYGYTF
>TRBJ2-1|TRBV6-5|14
CASNLAGAMGEQFF
>TRBJ2-5|TRBV19|13
CASSTDQSGTQYF
>TRBJ2-1|TRBV18|16
CASSNKPGQGYNEQFF
>TRBJ2-1|TRBV3-1/TRBV3-2|14
CASSVLTGPNEQFF
>TRBJ2-5|TRBV4-2|16
CASSLYTGGAQETQYF
>TRBJ2-3|TRBV7-3|15
CASSFAGGPADTQYF
>TRBJ1-6|TRBV5-1|15
CASSLEGRGGSPLHF
>TRBJ1-4|TRBV6-5|14
CATRATNPGEKLFF
>TRBJ1-2|TRBV6-5|12
CASIDRNYGYTF
>TRBJ2-1|TRBV27|15
CASSAGGAFNNEQFF
>TRBJ2-5|TRBV5-1|14
CASSPGLDKETQYF
>TRBJ1-4|TRBV27|15
CASGVGTGKDEKLFF
>TRBJ1-5|TRBV29-1|12
CSASTGNQPQHF
>TRBJ1-1|TRBV6-4|14
CASREGQGETEAFF
>TRBJ1-5|TRBV30|15
CAWSTESLPHQPQHF
>TRBJ2-1|TRBV5-1|16
CASMISPGLGISEQFF
>TRBJ2-1|TRBV7-6|15
CASSFTSGGYNEQFF
>TRBJ2-3|TRBV9|15
CASSIEGATGDTQYF